This paragraph reports one TCR beta chain. Its antigen is unknown. TCR cDNA was made by 5'RACE template switching, adding a universal primer site and UMIs. TCRdb passed the 5' RACE reads through MiXCR, listing each CDR3 protein once. The table has hundreds of thousands of distinct CDR3 sequences, roughly an eighth seen once. The data are from a study of T cells after yellow fever vaccination. Study-wide results and caveats: The CD4 and CD8 compartments had a small share of their clonotypes in common. Any FACS-sorted repertoire could hold abundant clonotypes that contaminate it from the bulk population. Primary-vaccination clones mostly resurfaced post-booster (about 95% CD4, just under 90% CD8).

CDR3 length: 17 amino acids. Trimming removed 4 bases from V and 3 bases from J, with 18 bases in between. Germline V lookup: CDR1 LNHDA, CDR2 SQIVND (reference sequence). This receptor was identified in a man aged 25-45 years who received the YFV17D yellow fever vaccine. The chain carries TRBV19 and TRBJ2-2; D unclear. The starting material was PBMCs, obtained on the day of the yellow fever booster vaccination. CDR3 in amino acids: CASSTPFGLGDTGELFF. The CDR3 region has the DNA TGTGCCAGTAGTACCCCCTTCGGGCTTGGAGACACCGGGGAGCTGTTTTTT. Combining the CDR3 with reference TRBV19 and TRBJ2-2 gives the whole variable domain DGGITQSPKYLFRKEGQNVTLSCEQNLNHDAMYWYRQDPGQGLRLIYYSQIVNDFQKGDIAEGYSVSREKKESFPLTVTSAQKNPTAFYLCASSTPFGLGDTGELFFGEGSRLTVL.